Listed below are T cell receptor beta chains from one sample, sequenced in a study of T cell responses to AZD1222 COVID-19 vaccine. Sequencing used immunoSEQ multiplex PCR; TCRdb keeps in-frame clones, though not all of them. Of 68,000 or so clones detected, 60% to 85% appear once; the ten largest clones hold roughly an eighth. Here the sequenced sample was peripheral blood, taken on day 0 of AZD1222 vaccination. Source of these receptors: an adult in good health. CDR3s include the opening cysteine and the closing phenylalanine or tryptophan.

V: TRBV5-4; CDR3: CASSLVGSGELFF
V: TRBV9; CDR3: CASSVGAGGDTEAFF
V: TRBV5-4; CDR3: CASSSLTSGDQETQYF
V: TRBV6-4; CDR3: CASSEQPHSTDTQYF
V: TRBV7-9; CDR3: CASSLDRGNEQYF
V: TRBV7-8; CDR3: CASSPDPNEQFF
V: TRBV5-1; CDR3: CASTNPGQGAVEQFF
V: TRBV19; CDR3: CASSILGSRGQGRADTQYF
V: TRBV5-1; CDR3: CASTPSQDRATEAFF
V: TRBV19; CDR3: CASSKSAGPQNEQFF
V: TRBV19; CDR3: CASTLLSRDKLNGYTF
V: TRBV7-6; CDR3: CASSLALGTGYEQYF
V: TRBV6-2/TRBV6-3; CDR3: CASSQRGYQETQYF
V: TRBV5-1; CDR3: CASSLGAPPAGLYYGYTF
V: TRBV11-3; CDR3: CASSEGVRETQYF
V: TRBV25-1; CDR3: CASRANTEAFF
V: TRBV30; CDR3: CAWSGFDAANEKLFF
V: TRBV23-1; CDR3: CASSQSPGANQPQHF
V: TRBV5-1; CDR3: CASSFYRVDTEAFF
V: TRBV6-5; CDR3: CASSYSGPREQYF
V: TRBV15; CDR3: CATSIRQGSGETQYF
V: TRBV3-1/TRBV3-2; CDR3: CASSQDSGGKWYGYTF
V: TRBV4-2; CDR3: CASSQDHNGAGYTF
V: TRBV11-3; CDR3: CASISYREMITEAFF
V: TRBV7-8; CDR3: CASSLRRGGPNTEAFF
V: TRBV5-4; CDR3: CASSKETRFQETQYF
V: TRBV28; CDR3: CASSPPHFRKDSPLHF
V: TRBV5-1; CDR3: CASSLNSLNEKLFF
V: TRBV5-1; CDR3: CASSISGEGYTF
V: TRBV27; CDR3: CASSLGGRGVRATDTQYF
V: TRBV7-6; CDR3: CASSPGVEETQYF
V: TRBV5-1; CDR3: CASSLAGGLSSGNTIYF
V: TRBV2; CDR3: CASSEVGFLTEAFF
V: TRBV5-1; CDR3: CASSLADRNSYNEQFF
V: TRBV6-1; CDR3: CASSDPDRVETQYF
V: TRBV29-1; CDR3: CSVDTEPYGYTF
V: TRBV25-1; CDR3: CASSPRGGAGYGYTF
V: TRBV29-1; CDR3: CSVMTGLARNNEQFF
V: TRBV19; CDR3: CASTEIQGLAGNTIYF
V: TRBV18; CDR3: CASSPQGQRTEAFF
V: TRBV5-6; CDR3: CASSLGISSADTQYF
V: TRBV2; CDR3: CASSGSVQRGNTIYF